The next 5 T cell receptor beta chains were all read from a single sample in a study of neoadjuvant nivolumab and ipilimumab in lung cancer. Sequencing was performed with immunoSEQ multiplex PCR; in TCRdb, only in-frame clones are kept and a portion is missing. The table includes roughly 28,000 clones, approximately 83% detected once. Sequencing was performed on tumor tissue, taken after neoadjuvant nivolumab, alone or with ipilimumab, at or shortly before surgery. The source is an adult with non-small cell lung cancer.

The chain employs TRBV5-1 and TRBJ2-5; the match to TRBD2 covers 11 bases. Germline V lookup: CDR1 SGHRS, CDR2 YFSETQ. The trim removed 2 bases at V and 5 bases at J, leaving 5 bases unmatched. The CDR3 runs 15 residues. The CDR3: CASSFSGRAGETQYF. The CDR3 DNA reads as TGCGCCAGCAGCTTTAGCGGGAGGGCCGGGGAGACCCAGTACTTC.

The rearrangement links TRBV7-2 to TRBJ1-5; unclear D gene. The CDR3 length is 13 residues. The germline CDR1 and CDR2 sequences are SGHTA and FQGNSA. The V end was cut by 5 bases, the J end by 2 bases, with 7 bases between. CDR3 DNA: TGTGCCAGCAGCCCAGTGGGCAATCAGCCCCAGCATTTT. This translates into CASSPVGNQPQHF.

V is TRBV11-2 and J is TRBJ1-3; no definite D call. The CDR3 sequence is 12 residues long. V was cut by 6 bases and J by 4 bases, with 7 bases left in between. Germline V lookup: CDR1 SGHAT, CDR2 FQNNGV. The CDR3 DNA reads TGTGCCAGCAGTTTACCAGGAAACACCATATATTTT. The encoded protein is CASSLPGNTIYF. Combining the CDR3 with reference TRBV11-2 and TRBJ1-3 gives the whole variable domain EAGVAQSPRYKIIEKRQSVAFWCNPISGHATLYWYQQILGQGPKLLIQFQNNGVVDDSQLPKDRFSAERLKGVDSTLKIQPAKLEDSAVYLCASSLPGNTIYFGEGSWLTVV.

The genes are TRBV2 and TRBJ2-7, with 8 positions matching TRBD1. The CDR3 has 14 residues. The germline V gene has CDR1 SNHLY and CDR2 FYNNEI. V was clipped by 2 bases and J by 4 bases; unmatched bases: 4. For the CDR3, the DNA is TGTGCCAGCAGTGAAAAGGGACAGGCGTACGAGCAGTACTTC. Amino acid sequence: CASSEKGQAYEQYF.

The V and J genes are TRBV11-1 and TRBJ1-1; D is undetermined. V was cut by 5 bases and J by 5 bases, with 6 bases left in between. Germline V CDR1 and CDR2: SGHAT, FQDESV (reference sequence). The CDR3 totals 11 residues. CDR3 sequence reads: CASSPQTEAFF. The CDR3 DNA reads TGTGCCAGCAGCCCGCAGACTGAAGCTTTCTTT.